Sequencing of this T cell receptor beta chain was carried out in a study of T cell responses to AZD1222 COVID-19 vaccine. Sequencing used immunoSEQ multiplex PCR; TCRdb keeps in-frame clones, though not all of them. The profile shows about 39,000 clones, approximately 85% of them singletons. CDR3 length: 17 amino acids. Germline loops: CDR1 LNHDA, CDR2 SQIVND (reference sequence). The V end was cut by 3 bases, the J end by 4 bases, with 19 bases between. This clone has just a few counts. The specimen was peripheral blood, collected 28 days after the second dose of the MenACWY control vaccine. The sequence was collected from an adult who received the MenACWY meningococcal vaccine as a control. The chain joins TRBV19 to TRBJ2-1; D is undetermined. The CDR3 region is CASSIPPPAKGYNEQFF. In DNA, the CDR3 is TGTGCCAGTAGTATCCCCCCACCAGCAAAAGGTTACAATGAGCAGTTCTTC.